The clone carrying this T cell receptor (beta chain) was detected ten times or more. The antigen is unknown. These data are taken from a study of regulatory T cells in long-lasting Graves disease. At the level of the study: Disease was considered persistent Graves' disease after over 5 years of antithyroid drugs (with positive TSH receptor antibodies). Whole-study results and caveats: Possibly, accuracy suffered from the small sample size. Relative to new patients (approximately 1,000), persistent patients exhibited greater sharing of public clonotypes (approximately 2,700).

In building TCR beta libraries, iRepertoire HTBI primers were used together with Arm-PCR of CDR3 regions. TCRdb independently ran MiXCR on the multiplex PCR reads; one entry per CDR3 protein. Among approximately 380,000 distinct CDR3 sequences, roughly 20% were seen once, and the ten largest hold less than 25%. Germline CDR1 is MNHEY and CDR2 is SMNVEV (reference sequence). The V end lost 6 bases, the J end lost 2 bases, and 10 bases lay between the germline ends. The CDR3 consists of 13 residues. The time point denotes: persistent/refractory GD, antithyroid drugs over 5 years with positive TRAb. Isolated PBMC RNA provided the starting material for the TCR library. Into tubes containing EDTA, about 10 milliliters of peripheral blood were drawn.

The chain combines TRBV27 with TRBJ1-2, with TRBD1 as a possible D gene (6 bases). This receptor was taken from a female donor with Graves disease. The specimen was peripheral blood mononuclear cells (PBMCs), collected when the disease was refractory, from a patient treated with antithyroid drugs. The CDR3 DNA reads TGTGCCAGCAGACATACAGGGAACTATGGCTACACCTTC. Protein sequence: CASRHTGNYGYTF.